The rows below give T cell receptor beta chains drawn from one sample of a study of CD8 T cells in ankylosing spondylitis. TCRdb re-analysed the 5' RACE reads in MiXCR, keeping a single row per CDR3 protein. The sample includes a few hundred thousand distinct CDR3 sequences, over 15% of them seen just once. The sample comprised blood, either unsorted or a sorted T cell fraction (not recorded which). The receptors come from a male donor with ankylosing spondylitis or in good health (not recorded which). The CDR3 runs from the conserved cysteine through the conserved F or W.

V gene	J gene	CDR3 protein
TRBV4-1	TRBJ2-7	CASSLARSYEQYF
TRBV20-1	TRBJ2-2	CSARKGQGTGELFF
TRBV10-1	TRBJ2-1	CASSGTSSGYEQFF
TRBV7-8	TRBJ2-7	CASSLLPLDADRYEQYF
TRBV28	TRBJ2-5	CASSLLDRPREETQYF
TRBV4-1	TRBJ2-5	CASSQTSSETQYF
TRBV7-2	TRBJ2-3	CASSPFPRRGDTQYF
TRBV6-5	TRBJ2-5	CASSYSPAETQYF
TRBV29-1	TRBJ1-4	CSVYDRFATNEKLFF
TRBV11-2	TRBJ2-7	CASSFGIISFTYEQYF
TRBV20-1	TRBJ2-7	CSARGQGRVTYEQYF
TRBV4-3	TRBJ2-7	CASSPGTGIHEQYF
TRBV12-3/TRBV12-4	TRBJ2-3	CASSSRSESTDTQYF
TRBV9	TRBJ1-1	CASSVVQGATEAFF
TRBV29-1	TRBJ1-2	CSVGTGDGYTF
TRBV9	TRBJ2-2	CASSVSQGYAGELFF
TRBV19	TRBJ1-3	CASSPGQGGNTIYF
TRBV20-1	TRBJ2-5	CSASYLAGQETQYF
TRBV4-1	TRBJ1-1	CASSQGLVGNTEAFF
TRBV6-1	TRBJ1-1	CASSRPLAGENTEAFF
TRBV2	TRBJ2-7	CASTGDNWEQYF
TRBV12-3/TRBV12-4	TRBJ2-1	CASSDPRDSSYNEQFF
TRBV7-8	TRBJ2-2	CASSLPGLGAGELFF
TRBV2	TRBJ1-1	CASSDPVLGQGVNTEAFF
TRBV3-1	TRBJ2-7	CASSQDTGLAAYEQYF
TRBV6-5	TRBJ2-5	CASSYWEGETQYF
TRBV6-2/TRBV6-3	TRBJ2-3	CASRRGLEPPTDTQYF
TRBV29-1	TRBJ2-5	CSVEEETQYF
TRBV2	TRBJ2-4	CASSVGIQYF
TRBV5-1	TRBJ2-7	CASSLTDRGREQYF
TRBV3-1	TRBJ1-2	CASSQDLGSRLHDGYTF
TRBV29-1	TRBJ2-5	CSAAGVNQETQYF
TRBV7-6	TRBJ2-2	CASSNLLSGRNTGELFF
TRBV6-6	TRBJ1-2	CAITGGPGGYTF
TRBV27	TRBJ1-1	CASSLSGRAFF
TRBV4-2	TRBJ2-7	CASSQTGLAGDEQYF
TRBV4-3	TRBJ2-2	CASSQASVNTGELFF
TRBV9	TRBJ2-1	CASSVVEAVPYNEQFF
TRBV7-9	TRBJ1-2	CASRVDRFYGYTF
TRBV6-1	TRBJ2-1	CASGPSEDYNEQFF
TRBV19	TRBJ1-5	CATGQYNQPQHF
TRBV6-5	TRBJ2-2	CASSLLVTGELFF
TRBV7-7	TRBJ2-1	CASSLSGLSSYNEQFF
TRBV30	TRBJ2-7	CAWSIVGTALYEQYF
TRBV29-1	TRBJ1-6	CSGGPSQTPILDSPLHF